The text below deals with one T cell receptor (beta chain). Clones were sequenced by immunoSEQ multiplex PCR, and TCRdb holds only the in-frame ones, with some missing. The sample lists roughly 87,000 clones; 85% to 95% were seen once. Trimming removed 1 base from V and 6 bases from J, with 6 bases in between. CDR1 is KGHSH, CDR2 LQKENI, per germline. This CDR3 region has 13 residues. The data were taken from a study of T cell changes during pregnancy in multiple sclerosis. Material: peripheral blood, obtained in the third trimester of pregnancy. The rearrangement uses TRBV18 and TRBJ2-2; weak D call: TRBD1 (5 bases). This clonotype originated in a female donor in good health, enrolled as a control in a pregnancy study. This CDR3 is CASSPQGSGELFF. CDR3 in DNA: TGTGCCAGCTCACCACAGGGGTCCGGGGAGCTGTTTTTT. Supplemented by reference TRBV18 and TRBJ2-2, the full variable domain reads NAGVMQNPRHLVRRRGQEARLRCSPMKGHSHVYWYRQLPEEGLKFMVYLQKENIIDESGMPKERFSAEFPKEGPSILRIQQVVRGDSAAYFCASSPQGSGELFFGEGSRLTVL.